The clone carrying this T cell receptor (beta chain) was picked up a small number of times. Each CDR3 protein gets one entry after TCRdb re-called the 5' RACE reads with MiXCR. The sample lists approximately 60,000 distinct CDR3 sequences; roughly 25% were seen once. Tregs were sorted as CD4+CD25+CD127-/low cells. Germline assignment: CDR1 SEHNR and CDR2 FQNEAQ (reference sequence). V shed 5 bases and J shed 6 bases, with 16 bases lying between them. The CDR3 runs to 14 residues. The V call is TRBV7-9, the J call TRBJ1-1; perhaps TRBD1 as D (6 bases). The TCR sequence derives from a female donor with breast cancer. Input material: tumor-infiltrating Tregs sorted from the breast tumor. This CDR3 is CASSPLRDTAEAFF. CDR3 sequence (DNA): TGTGCCAGCAGCCCCCTAAGGGACACGGCTGAAGCTTTCTTT.